This T cell receptor (beta chain) emerged from a study of cytomegalovirus exposure and HLA in healthy donors. The wider study: Researchers previously reported finding just under 120 million unique TCR beta sequences from about 179 million T cells.

Germline V gene sequence: CDR1 SGHRS, CDR2 YFSETQ. This CDR3 is 12 amino acids long. Deletions cut 1 base from V and 3 bases from J, with 5 bases between. The PCR was carried out with 60 Vbeta primers and 13 Jbeta primers. Here immunoSEQ multiplex PCR was the method, and the copy in TCRdb shows in-frame clones only, minus some. Of about 150,000 clones in the sample, around 72% were seen once. The source of this sequence is a middle-aged man in good health and CMV-seronegative. Material for sequencing was PBMCs. J is TRBJ2-7 and V is TRBV5-1; D uncertain. The CDR3 protein is CASSLPHYEQYF. The CDR3 region has the DNA TGCGCCAGCAGCTTGCCCCACTACGAGCAGTACTTC.